This TCR beta chain was obtained from a study of blood T cell repertoires in COVID-19. Overall study: T cells, B-cell-depleted T cells, or PBMCs supplied cDNA or gDNA.

Sequencing used immunoSEQ multiplex PCR; TCRdb keeps in-frame clones, though not all of them. The repertoire holds roughly 300,000 clones, with 70% to 90% as singletons. Participants' own reports of clinical history determined their cohort assignment. Recovered participants had two consecutive negative NP/OP PCR tests, healthcare professional clearance, or symptom resolution. The V end lost 3 bases, the J end lost 0 bases, and 14 bases lay between the germline ends. The CDR3 is 17 amino acids. CDR1 is LNHDA and CDR2 is SQIVND in the germline V gene (reference sequence). The TCR originated in a young woman who had recovered from COVID-19. This chain connects TRBV19 to TRBJ1-4; D is perhaps TRBD1 (5 bases). The material sequenced was PBMCs or T cells enriched from blood (not recorded which). Here the CDR3 DNA reads TGTGCCAGTAGTATGAGACAGAGCATTGCAACTAATGAAAAACTGTTTTTT. This gives the protein CASSMRQSIATNEKLFF.